This T cell receptor beta chain came from a study of blood T cell repertoires in COVID-19. Study-level background: The United States, Italy and Spain were the sources of the acute and convalescent COVID-19 samples.

Sequencing was performed with immunoSEQ multiplex PCR; in TCRdb, only in-frame clones are kept and a portion is missing. The table records fewer than 250,000 clones, approximately 80% of them present only once. The CDR3 sequence is 16 residues long. V lost 0 bases and J lost 0, with 8 bases in between. The germline CDR1 and CDR2 sequences are MGHRA and YSYEKL. This clone was seen repeatedly, ten times or more. The chain recombines TRBV4-1 with TRBJ1-4; D is ambiguous. What was sequenced was peripheral blood. This TCR came from a woman aged 70-85 years with acute or convalescent COVID-19. The CDR3 DNA sequence: TGCGCCAGCAGCCAAGATAGCACCGCAACTAATGAAAAACTGTTTTTT. It is translated as CASSQDSTATNEKLFF.